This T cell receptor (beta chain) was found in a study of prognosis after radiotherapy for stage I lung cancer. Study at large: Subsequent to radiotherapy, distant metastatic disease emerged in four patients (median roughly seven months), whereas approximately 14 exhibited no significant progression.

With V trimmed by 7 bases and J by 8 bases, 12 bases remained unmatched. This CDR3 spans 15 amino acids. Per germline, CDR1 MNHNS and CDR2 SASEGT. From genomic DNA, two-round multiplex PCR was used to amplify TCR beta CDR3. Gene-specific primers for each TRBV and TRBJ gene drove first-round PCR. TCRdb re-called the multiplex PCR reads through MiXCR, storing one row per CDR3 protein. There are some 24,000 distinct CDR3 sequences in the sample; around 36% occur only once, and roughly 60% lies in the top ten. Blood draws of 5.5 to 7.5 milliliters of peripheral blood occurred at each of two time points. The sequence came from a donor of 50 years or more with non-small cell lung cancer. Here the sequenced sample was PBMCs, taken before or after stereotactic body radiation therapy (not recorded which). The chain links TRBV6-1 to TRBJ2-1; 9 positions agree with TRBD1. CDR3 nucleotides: TGTGCCAGCATCCCAACCGGGACAGGGTGGTATGAGCAGTTCTTC. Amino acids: CASIPTGTGWYEQFF.